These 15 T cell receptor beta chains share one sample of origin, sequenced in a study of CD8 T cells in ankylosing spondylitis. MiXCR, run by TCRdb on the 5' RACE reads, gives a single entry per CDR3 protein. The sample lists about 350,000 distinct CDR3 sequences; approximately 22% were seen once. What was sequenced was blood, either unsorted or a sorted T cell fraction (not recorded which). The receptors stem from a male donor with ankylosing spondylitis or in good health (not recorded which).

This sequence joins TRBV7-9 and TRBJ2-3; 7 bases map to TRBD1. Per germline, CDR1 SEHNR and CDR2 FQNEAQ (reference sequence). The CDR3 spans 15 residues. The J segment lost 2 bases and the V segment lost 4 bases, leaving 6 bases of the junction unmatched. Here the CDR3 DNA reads TGTGCCAGCAGCTGGGACAGAACCTACACAGATACGCAGTATTTT. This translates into CASSWDRTYTDTQYF.

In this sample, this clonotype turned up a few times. The CDR3, as DNA: TGTGCCAGCAGCCAAGAGCTTTCGGGGTTCATAGAAGCTTTCTTT. Its protein product is CASSQELSGFIEAFF. The chain is built from TRBV5-6 and TRBJ1-1; D not certain. Looked up from germline, CDR1 is SGHDT and CDR2 is YYEEEE. The CDR3 contains 15 residues. Trimming removed 4 bases from V and 8 bases from J, with 21 bases in between.

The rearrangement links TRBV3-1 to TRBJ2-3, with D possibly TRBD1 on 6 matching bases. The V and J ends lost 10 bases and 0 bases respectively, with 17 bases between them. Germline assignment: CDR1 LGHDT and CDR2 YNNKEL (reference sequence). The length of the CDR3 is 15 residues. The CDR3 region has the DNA TGTGCCACCTATCCATTCCAGGGGAGCACAGATACGCAGTATTTT. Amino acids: CATYPFQGSTDTQYF.

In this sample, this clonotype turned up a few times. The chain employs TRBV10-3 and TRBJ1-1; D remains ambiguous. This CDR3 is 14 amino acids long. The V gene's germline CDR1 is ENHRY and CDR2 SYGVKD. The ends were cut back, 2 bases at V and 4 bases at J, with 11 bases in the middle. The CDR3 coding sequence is TGTGCCATCAGTGAGGGTTCTACGGGCACTGAAGCTTTCTTT. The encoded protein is CAISEGSTGTEAFF.

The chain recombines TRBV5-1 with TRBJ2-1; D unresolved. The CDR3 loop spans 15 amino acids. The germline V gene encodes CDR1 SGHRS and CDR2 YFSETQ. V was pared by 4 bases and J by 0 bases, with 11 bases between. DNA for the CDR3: TGCGCCAGCAGCCCGCAGGAGACCTCCTACAATGAGCAGTTCTTC. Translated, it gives CASSPQETSYNEQFF. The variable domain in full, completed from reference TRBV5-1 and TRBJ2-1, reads KAGVTQTPRYLIKTRGQQVTLSCSPISGHRSVSWYQQTPGQGLQFLFEYFSETQRNKGNFPGRFSGRQFSNSRSEMNVSTLELGDSALYLCASSPQETSYNEQFFGPGTRLTVL.

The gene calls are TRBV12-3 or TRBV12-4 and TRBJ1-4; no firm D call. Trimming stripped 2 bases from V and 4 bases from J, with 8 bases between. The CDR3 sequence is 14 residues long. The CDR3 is CASSLSQVNEKLFF. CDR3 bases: TGTGCCAGCAGTTTATCGCAAGTTAATGAAAAACTGTTTTTT.

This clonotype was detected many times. The CDR3 loop is CASSYSRGIVQETQYF. The CDR3 DNA is TGTGCCAGCAGTTACTCGAGGGGTATCGTCCAAGAGACCCAGTACTTC. The chain combines TRBV6-5 with TRBJ2-5, with D tentatively TRBD1 or TRBD2 (5 bases each). V was cut by 0 bases and J by 1 base, with 12 bases left in between. The germline V gene encodes CDR1 MNHEY and CDR2 SVGAGI. The CDR3 totals 16 residues.

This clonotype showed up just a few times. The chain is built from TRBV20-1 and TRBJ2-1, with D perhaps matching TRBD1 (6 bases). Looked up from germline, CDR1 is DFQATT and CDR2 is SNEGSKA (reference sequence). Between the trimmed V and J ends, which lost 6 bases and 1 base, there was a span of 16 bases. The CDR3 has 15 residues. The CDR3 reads CSARHGTHSYNEQFF. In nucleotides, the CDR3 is TGCAGTGCCAGGCACGGGACACATTCCTACAATGAGCAGTTCTTC.

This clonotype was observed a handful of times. The CDR3 DNA reads as TGTGCCAGCAGTTACTCGACTCCTCAAGAGACCCAGTACTTC. It codes for CASSYSTPQETQYF. The V and J genes are TRBV6-5 and TRBJ2-5; D remains unclear. The CDR3 is 14 amino acids. Trimming left V 0 bases short and J 2 bases short, with 7 bases between. Germline values: CDR1 MNHEY, CDR2 SVGAGI.

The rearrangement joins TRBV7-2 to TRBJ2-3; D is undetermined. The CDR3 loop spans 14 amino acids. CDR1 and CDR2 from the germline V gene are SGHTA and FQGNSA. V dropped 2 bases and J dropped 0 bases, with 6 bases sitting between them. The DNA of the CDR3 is TGTGCCAGCAGCTTATACTTTAGCACAGATACGCAGTATTTT. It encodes CASSLYFSTDTQYF. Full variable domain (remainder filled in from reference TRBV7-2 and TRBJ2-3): GAGVSQSPSNKVTEKGKDVELRCDPISGHTALYWYRQSLGQGLEFLIYFQGNSAPDKSGLPSDRFSAERTGGSVSTLTIQRTQQEDSAVYLCASSLYFSTDTQYFGPGTRLTVL.

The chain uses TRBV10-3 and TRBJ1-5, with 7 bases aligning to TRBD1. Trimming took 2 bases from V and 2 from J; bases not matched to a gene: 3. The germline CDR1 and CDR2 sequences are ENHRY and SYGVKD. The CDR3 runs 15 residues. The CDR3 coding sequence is TGTGCCATCAGTGAGACAGGGGCGGGCAATCAGCCCCAGCATTTT. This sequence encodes CAISETGAGNQPQHF.

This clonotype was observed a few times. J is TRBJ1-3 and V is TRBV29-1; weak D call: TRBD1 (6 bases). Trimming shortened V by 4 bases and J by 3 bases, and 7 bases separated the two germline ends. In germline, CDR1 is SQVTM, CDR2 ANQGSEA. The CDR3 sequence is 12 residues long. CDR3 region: CSVAGDGNTIYF. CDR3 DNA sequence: TGCAGCGTTGCAGGGGATGGAAACACCATATATTTT.

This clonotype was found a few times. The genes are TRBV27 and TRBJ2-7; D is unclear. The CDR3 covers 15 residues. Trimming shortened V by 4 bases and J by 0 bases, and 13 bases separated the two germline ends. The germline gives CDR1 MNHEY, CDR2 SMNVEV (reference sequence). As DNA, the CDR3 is TGTGCCAGCAGTTCCCGAGATTCGAGCTCCTACGAGCAGTACTTC. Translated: CASSSRDSSSYEQYF.

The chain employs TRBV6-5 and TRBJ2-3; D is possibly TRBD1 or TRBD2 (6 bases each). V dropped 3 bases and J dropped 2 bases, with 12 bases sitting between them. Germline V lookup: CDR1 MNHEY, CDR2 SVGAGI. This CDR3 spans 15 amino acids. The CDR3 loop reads CASSYGAGHTDTQYF. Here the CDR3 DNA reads TGTGCCAGCAGTTATGGTGCGGGACACACAGATACGCAGTATTTT.

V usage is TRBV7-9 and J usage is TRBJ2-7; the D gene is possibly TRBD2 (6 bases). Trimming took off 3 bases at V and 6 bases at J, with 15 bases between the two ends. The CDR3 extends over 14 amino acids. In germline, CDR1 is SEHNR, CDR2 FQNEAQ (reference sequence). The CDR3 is CASSLLEMGGEQYF. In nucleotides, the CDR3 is TGTGCCAGCAGCTTGTTAGAGATGGGGGGCGAGCAGTACTTC. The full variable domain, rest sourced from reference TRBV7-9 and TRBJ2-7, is DTGVSQNPRHKITKRGQNVTFRCDPISEHNRLYWYRQTLGQGPEFLTYFQNEAQLEKSRLLSDRFSAERPKGSFSTLEIQRTEQGDSAMYLCASSLLEMGGEQYFGPGTRLTVT.